The 25 T cell receptor beta chains listed next were all sequenced from one sample in a study of blood T cell repertoires in COVID-19. Method: immunoSEQ multiplex PCR; TCRdb's copy keeps in-frame clones and lacks some. Altogether about 210,000 clones are present, roughly 78% being singletons, with the ten largest covering approximately 12%. Sequenced sample: peripheral blood. The source of these receptors is a middle-aged woman with acute or convalescent COVID-19.

The chain has TRBV21-1 and TRBJ1-1; TRBD1 is the table's D call, not checked against the DNA. TRBV21-1 is reported as a pseudogene. CDR3 size: 14 residues. CDR3 DNA: TGTGCCAGCAGCAACGATACAGGAAATGATGAAGCTTTCTTT. It translates to CASSNDTGNDEAFF.

The gene calls are TRBV5-1 and TRBJ1-1, with unresolved D. Trimming removed 2 bases from V and 1 base from J, with 12 bases in between. Germline V gene sequence: CDR1 SGHRS, CDR2 YFSETQ. CDR3 length: 15 amino acids. CDR3 region: CASSFGFGANTEAFF. The CDR3 nucleotides are TGCGCCAGCAGCTTTGGGTTTGGAGCGAACACTGAAGCTTTCTTT.

The gene calls are TRBV6-5 and TRBJ1-1; D possibly corresponds to TRBD1 (6 bases). Germline CDR1 reads MNHEY; CDR2 reads SVGAGI. V lost 6 bases to trimming and J lost 1 base, with 9 bases between them. The CDR3 is 13 residues long. The CDR3 region has the DNA TGTGCCAGCAGCGTGACAGGGAACACTGAAGCTTTCTTT. This sequence encodes CASSVTGNTEAFF.

The chain joins TRBV7-8 to TRBJ1-6; D ambiguous. Trimming left V 2 bases short and J 10 bases short, with 9 bases between. Germline V CDR1 and CDR2: SGHVS, FQNEAQ. CDR3 length equals 13 residues. The CDR3 coding sequence is TGTGCCAGCAGCTTAAATGAGAGATCACCCCTCCACTTT. Translation gives CASSLNERSPLHF.

V and J are TRBV6-5 and TRBJ1-1; D not resolved. Trimming stripped 8 bases from V and 1 base from J, with 11 bases between. CDR1 MNHEY and CDR2 SVGAGI come from the germline V gene. This CDR3 comprises 13 residues. The CDR3 loop reads CASLALGNTEAFF. The CDR3 bases are TGTGCCAGCCTCGCACTAGGGAACACTGAAGCTTTCTTT.

The chain combines TRBV29-1 with TRBJ2-1, with D perhaps matching TRBD2 (6 bases). V was shortened by 1 base and J by 0 bases, with 13 bases between the two germline ends. Germline loops: CDR1 SQVTM, CDR2 ANQGSEA. This CDR3 is built from 16 residues. CDR3 DNA: TGCAGCGTTGAAGGGTCGGCGGGAAGCTCCTACAATGAGCAGTTCTTC. This translates into CSVEGSAGSSYNEQFF.

This chain joins TRBV7-2 and TRBJ1-2; 7 bases align to TRBD1. With 1 base clipped from V and 8 bases from J, the junction kept 19 bases outside the gene matches. The CDR3 runs to 18 residues. The V gene's germline CDR1 is SGHTA and CDR2 FQGNSA. Here the CDR3 DNA reads TGTGCCAGCAGCTTAGGTTTTTCGTTGGGACAGCTAGGGATCGGCTACACCTTC. As protein: CASSLGFSLGQLGIGYTF.

CDR3 loop: CASSPSGDTDTQYF. The CDR3 coding sequence is TGTGCCAGCAGCCCGAGCGGGGACACAGATACGCAGTATTTT. The chain combines TRBV7-8 with TRBJ2-3; TRBD2 matches at 7 bases. Germline trimming cut 5 bases from V and 2 bases from J; bases unmatched to any gene: 4. CDR3 size: 14 residues. The germline V gene has CDR1 SGHVS and CDR2 FQNEAQ.

There are a few counts of this clone. The chain couples TRBV6-5 to TRBJ1-6; no firm D call. This CDR3 spans 15 amino acids. The germline CDR1 and CDR2 sequences are MNHEY and SVGAGI. V lost 8 bases, J lost 8 bases, and 19 bases lay in between. CDR3 bases: TGTGCCAGCCGTTTAATGGCAGGTGGTGATTCACCCCTCCACTTT. Translating it yields CASRLMAGGDSPLHF.

CDR3 in amino acids: CASSLAYGLAGATDTQYF. CDR3 DNA sequence: TGCGCCAGCAGCTTGGCCTACGGCCTAGCGGGGGCAACAGATACGCAGTATTTT. V gene TRBV5-1 combines with J gene TRBJ2-3; 10 bases are a match to TRBD2. V was clipped by 0 bases and J by 3 bases; unmatched bases: 10. Germline CDR1 and CDR2: SGHRS and YFSETQ. This CDR3 is built from 18 residues.

The chain carries TRBV5-1 and TRBJ2-7; 10 nucleotides agree with TRBD1. CDR3 length: 14 residues. Germline CDR1 reads SGHRS; CDR2 reads YFSETQ. The V segment lost 4 bases and the J segment 5 bases; nucleotides outside the gene matches: 6. The DNA for the CDR3 is TGCGCCAGCAGCCCCGGGACAGGGGTCGACGAGCAGTACTTC. This encodes CASSPGTGVDEQYF.

On this clone: The same CDR3 also results from other DNA sequences found in this sample. The rearrangement uses TRBV5-1 and TRBJ1-6; 8 nucleotides agree with TRBD1. Looked up from germline, CDR1 is SGHRS and CDR2 is YFSETQ. V shed 0 bases, J shed 10 bases, and the junction held 6 bases outside the gene matches. This CDR3 is 15 amino acids long. Written as DNA, the CDR3 is TGCGCCAGCAGCTTGGGCACAGGGGGAAGCTCACCCCTCCACTTT. This translates into CASSLGTGGSSPLHF.

The V call is TRBV10-1, the J call TRBJ2-2, with D perhaps TRBD2 (6 bases). The CDR3 is 16 amino acids. Germline V gives CDR1 WNHNN, CDR2 SYGVQD (reference sequence). The V end was cut by 7 bases, the J end by 2 bases, with 17 bases between. The CDR3 region is CASTLGPGVNTGELFF. The DNA of the CDR3 is TGCGCCAGCACATTGGGGCCGGGAGTCAACACCGGGGAGCTGTTTTTT.

This chain joins TRBV2 and TRBJ2-1; possibly TRBD2 for D (6 bases). This CDR3 spans 11 amino acids. V was trimmed by 3 bases and J by 14 bases, leaving 11 bases between them. CDR1 and CDR2 from the germline V gene are SNHLY and FYNNEI. CDR3 sequence: CASSEASDKFF. As DNA, the CDR3 is TGTGCCAGCAGTGAGGCTAGCGATAAGTTCTTC.

This clone appeared a few times. V is TRBV7-6 and J is TRBJ1-4; possible D gene TRBD1, 6 bases. In germline, CDR1 is SGHVS, CDR2 FNYEAQ. This CDR3 is built from 13 residues. The germline V and J ends were trimmed by 1 base and 12 bases, with 12 bases remaining between them. This CDR3 reads CASSLGDTPELFF. The DNA of the CDR3 is TGTGCCAGCAGCTTAGGGGACACCCCGGAACTGTTTTTT. The whole variable domain, filled in from reference TRBV7-6 and TRBJ1-4, reads GAGVSQSPRYKVTKRGQDVALRCDPISGHVSLYWYRQALGQGPEFLTYFNYEAQQDKSGLPNDRFSAERPEGSISTLTIQRTEQRDSAMYRCASSLGDTPELFFGSGTQLSVL.

The chain carries TRBV6-1 and TRBJ2-1; D perhaps matches TRBD1 (5 bases). This CDR3 spans 12 amino acids. Per the germline V gene, CDR1 is MNHNS and CDR2 is SASEGT. V was cut by 3 bases and J by 9 bases, with 9 bases left in between. The CDR3 DNA reads TGTGCCAGCAGTGACAGGGTCAGTGAGCAGTTCTTC. Translating it yields CASSDRVSEQFF.

The chain employs TRBV10-3 and TRBJ2-3; 12 positions match TRBD2. V was clipped by 4 bases and J by 3 bases; unmatched bases: 8. The CDR3 spans 17 residues. Per germline, CDR1 ENHRY and CDR2 SYGVKD. Here the CDR3 DNA reads TGTGCCATCAGTGCGAGCTCTAGCGGGGGGGAGACAGATACGCAGTATTTT. Its protein product is CAISASSSGGETDTQYF.

The chain recombines TRBV5-1 with TRBJ2-4; no clear D gene. CDR1 is SGHRS and CDR2 is YFSETQ in the germline V gene. Between the trimmed V and J ends, which lost 0 bases and 6 bases, there was a span of 7 bases. There are 13 residues in the CDR3. The CDR3 loop reads CASSLGALNIQYF. CDR3 nucleotide sequence: TGCGCCAGCAGCTTGGGGGCACTAAACATTCAGTACTTC.

The chain uses TRBV19 and TRBJ2-3; TRBD2 aligns across 10 bases. Germline assignment: CDR1 LNHDA and CDR2 SQIVND (reference sequence). J was trimmed by 2 bases and V by 6 bases; bases with no gene match: 5. The CDR3 consists of 15 residues. CDR3 DNA sequence: TGTGCCAGTAGAACGGGACTAGCGTACACAGATACGCAGTATTTT. Translated, it gives CASRTGLAYTDTQYF. Looking up the rest from reference TRBV19 and TRBJ2-3 gives the full variable domain: DGGITQSPKYLFRKEGQNVTLSCEQNLNHDAMYWYRQDPGQGLRLIYYSQIVNDFQKGDIAEGYSVSREKKESFPLTVTSAQKNPTAFYLCASRTGLAYTDTQYFGPGTRLTVL.

This sequence joins TRBV9 and TRBJ2-1, with TRBD1 matching over 9 bases. CDR1 SGDLS and CDR2 YYNGEE come from the germline V gene. Trimming removed 3 bases from V and 0 bases from J; junction bases left unmatched: 16. The CDR3 loop spans 20 amino acids. CDR3 nucleotides: TGTGCCAGCAGCGGGGGACAGGGCCATCAAGTACTCAGCTCCTACAATGAGCAGTTCTTC. Protein sequence: CASSGGQGHQVLSSYNEQFF.

This clone appeared a few times. The genes are TRBV28 and TRBJ1-2; the match to TRBD1 covers 7 bases. Germline trimming cut 8 bases from V and 7 bases from J; bases unmatched to any gene: 13. The CDR3 is 14 amino acids. From germline, CDR1 is MDHEN and CDR2 SYDVKM. This chain's CDR3 is CASVNLRRGVGYTF. Written as DNA, the CDR3 is TGTGCCAGCGTAAACCTGCGCAGGGGGGTTGGCTACACCTTC.

The rearrangement links TRBV30 to TRBJ2-6; D may be TRBD1 (5 bases). The CDR3 is made up of 17 amino acids. V was trimmed by 4 bases and J by 1 base, leaving 17 bases between them. From germline, CDR1 is GTSNPN and CDR2 SVGIG (reference sequence). This CDR3 reads CAWTGYSRGSGANVLTF. The DNA of the CDR3 is TGTGCCTGGACAGGGTACTCCCGTGGTTCTGGGGCCAACGTCCTGACTTTC. Complete variable domain (other parts from reference TRBV30 and TRBJ2-6): SQTIHQWPATLVQPVGSPLSLECTVEGTSNPNLYWYRQAAGRGLQLLFYSVGIGQISSEVPQNLSASRPQDRQFILSSKKLLLSDSGFYLCAWTGYSRGSGANVLTFGAGSRLTVL.

CDR3 sequence (DNA): TGTGCCAGCAGTCCGCTCCCCGGACAGGGCTATACTGAAGCTTTCTTT. Its translation is CASSPLPGQGYTEAFF. V is TRBV27 and J is TRBJ1-1, with 8 bases aligning to TRBD1. The trim removed 5 bases at V and 5 bases at J, leaving 13 bases unmatched. CDR1 is MNHEY and CDR2 is SMNVEV in the germline V gene (reference sequence). The CDR3 contains 16 residues.

The rearrangement uses TRBV6-1 and TRBJ1-2; D is undetermined. CDR1 MNHNS and CDR2 SASEGT come from the germline V gene. Trimming cost V 2 bases and J 3 bases, with 10 bases left between them. The CDR3 totals 14 residues. In nucleotides, the CDR3 is TGTGCCAGCAGTGAATGGGCCTCTGACTATGGCTACACCTTC. It encodes CASSEWASDYGYTF.

This rearrangement joins TRBV30 to TRBJ2-2; no clear D gene. V shed 5 bases and J shed 3 bases, with 13 bases lying between them. CDR1 and CDR2 from the germline V gene are GTSNPN and SVGIG (reference sequence). CDR3 size: 14 residues. The CDR3 reads CAWAPIVHTGELFF. In nucleotides, the CDR3 is TGTGCCTGGGCCCCCATAGTTCACACCGGGGAGCTGTTTTTT.